The 22 T cell receptor beta chains below come from one sample, sequenced in a study of post-analysis software for immune sequencing data. Study-wide results and caveats: In patients, roughly five TRBV segments were more frequent than in controls, with TRBV5-6, TRBV5-1 and TRBV20-1 among them.

What these receptors recognize is not known. Unique molecular identifiers were carried by the TCR beta cDNA libraries. TCRdb re-derived calls from the PCR reads in MiXCR, one entry per CDR3 protein. Counted here are more than 450,000 distinct CDR3 sequences, about 40% occurring once; the ten biggest clones make up about 1.5%. Source material: blood. These receptors all come from a girl under 18 with multiple sclerosis.

This chain uses TRBV29-1 with TRBJ2-3, with D perhaps matching TRBD1 or TRBD2 (5 bases each). CDR1 and CDR2 (germline): SQVTM, ANQGSEA. CDR3 length: 12 amino acids. V was clipped by 6 bases and J by 6 bases, with 13 bases between them. CDR3 coding DNA: TGCAGCGTCGAGGGACCGAGGGATACGCAGTATTTT. Translating it yields CSVEGPRDTQYF.

This clonotype was counted a single time. The chain employs TRBV29-1 and TRBJ2-7; D ambiguous. The DNA matches TRBJ2-5 better at its end, which makes the J call doubtful. Germline values: CDR1 SQVTM, CDR2 ANQGSEA. CDR3 length equals 13 residues. CDR3 region: CSAPTQNQETQYF. For the CDR3, the DNA is TGCAGCGCTCCAACCCAAAACCAAGAGACCCAGTACTTC.

The J gene is TRBJ1-2, the V gene TRBV4-2, with 9 positions matching TRBD1. Trimming removed 7 bases from V and 3 bases from J; junction bases left unmatched: 9. CDR3 size: 15 residues. In germline, CDR1 is LGHNA, CDR2 YNFKEQ. The CDR3 region has the DNA TGTGCCAGCACCTATCGGGACAGGGCTGACTATGGCTACACCTTC. It yields the protein CASTYRDRADYGYTF.

This clonotype appeared a single time. The junction departs from germline at one end; a sequencing error may be responsible. The chain is built from TRBV5-1 and TRBJ2-1; D is undetermined. Germline V lookup: CDR1 SGHRS, CDR2 YFSETQ. The CDR3 has 12 amino acids. The CDR3 region is CANSLDFREQFF. The CDR3 DNA is TGCGCCAACAGCTTGGATTTCAGGGAGCAGTTCTTC.

V gene TRBV29-1 combines with J gene TRBJ2-5, with D perhaps matching TRBD1 or TRBD2 (5 bases each). Looked up from germline, CDR1 is SQVTM and CDR2 is ANQGSEA. The CDR3 consists of 14 residues. Trimming removed 1 base at V and 2 bases at J, with 11 bases between. The CDR3 nucleotides read TGCAGCGTTGAAGGGTCGGGACCGCAAGAGACCCAGTACTTC. Its translation is CSVEGSGPQETQYF.

This chain uses TRBV12-3 or TRBV12-4 with TRBJ2-1, with 9 bases fitting TRBD1. The CDR3 covers 14 residues. V shed 6 bases, J shed 4 bases, and the junction held 4 bases outside the gene matches. The DNA for the CDR3 is TGTGCCAGCAGCCAGACAGGGGGGTACAATGAGCAGTTCTTC. This sequence encodes CASSQTGGYNEQFF.

This chain joins TRBV7-2 and TRBJ2-1; TRBD2 aligns across 11 bases. Germline V gene sequence: CDR1 SGHTA, CDR2 FQGNSA. The V gene end was trimmed by 5 bases and the J gene end by 8 bases; junction bases not matched to a gene: 14. This CDR3 has 17 residues. CDR3 amino acids: CASSPLFSLAGGDEQFF. The CDR3 nucleotides read TGTGCCAGCAGCCCCCTGTTCTCCCTAGCGGGGGGCGATGAGCAGTTCTTC.

This chain uses TRBV7-9 with TRBJ1-5; a possible D gene is TRBD1 (5 bases). Looked up from germline, CDR1 is SEHNR and CDR2 is FQNEAQ (reference sequence). V gave up 8 bases and J gave up 9 bases, with 14 bases separating them. The CDR3 consists of 12 residues. CDR3 loop: CASALVGGPQHF. CDR3 nucleotide sequence: TGTGCCAGCGCCCTTGTCGGGGGGCCCCAGCATTTT.

The gene calls are TRBV13 and TRBJ1-1; tentative D call: TRBD1 (6 bases). This CDR3 spans 12 amino acids. Per germline, CDR1 PRHDT and CDR2 FYEKMQ (reference sequence). V gave up 5 bases and J gave up 5 bases, with 9 bases separating them. DNA of the CDR3: TGTGCCAGCAGCGCCGACAGGACTGAAGCTTTCTTT. Amino acids: CASSADRTEAFF.

V usage is TRBV6-5 and J usage is TRBJ2-7, with D tentatively TRBD2 (5 bases). This CDR3 spans 17 amino acids. The V end lost 4 bases, the J end lost 2 bases, and 21 bases lay between the germline ends. Germline V gene sequence: CDR1 MNHEY, CDR2 SVGAGI. The CDR3 region is CASSSHPLKEAAYEQYF. CDR3 DNA: TGTGCCAGCAGTTCCCATCCCCTCAAGGAAGCGGCCTACGAGCAGTACTTC.

The chain employs TRBV12-3 or TRBV12-4 and TRBJ1-1; a weak D match, TRBD1 (5 bases). V lost 6 bases and J lost 1, with 12 bases in between. This CDR3 is built from 14 residues. DNA of the CDR3: TGTGCCAGCAGAACGGGACTTCAGAACACTGAAGCTTTCTTT. This encodes CASRTGLQNTEAFF.

CDR3 DNA sequence: TGTGCCAGCAGCGATGGACAGGGGGAGACTGAAGCTTTCTTT. Its protein is CASSDGQGETEAFF. The chain recombines TRBV5-5 with TRBJ1-1, with 10 bases that match TRBD1. After removal of 4 bases from V and 5 bases from J, the junction contained 5 bases not matched to a gene. The germline CDR1 and CDR2 sequences are SGHKS and YYEKEE (reference sequence). The CDR3 sequence is 14 residues long.

The V gene is TRBV6-1, the J gene TRBJ1-2; TRBD1 might be the D (5 bases). Germline values: CDR1 MNHNS, CDR2 SASEGT. The CDR3 length is 14 residues. V dropped 3 bases and J dropped 4 bases, with 12 bases sitting between them. CDR3 coding DNA: TGTGCCAGCAGTGAGGGGCAGGTAGTCTATGGCTACACCTTC. Its protein product is CASSEGQVVYGYTF.

Many counts were recorded for this clonotype. The chain is built from TRBV7-9 and TRBJ1-2; D might be TRBD1 (5 bases). Germline CDR1 SEHNR, CDR2 FQNEAQ (reference sequence). The CDR3 extends over 13 amino acids. V lost 5 bases, J lost 7 bases, and 14 bases lay in between. DNA for the CDR3: TGTGCCAGCAGCCTGGATAGCAGGGTTGGCTACACCTTC. It codes for CASSLDSRVGYTF. Using reference TRBV7-9 and TRBJ1-2 for the parts outside the CDR3, the full variable domain is DTGVSQNPRHKITKRGQNVTFRCDPISEHNRLYWYRQTLGQGPEFLTYFQNEAQLEKSRLLSDRFSAERPKGSFSTLEIQRTEQGDSAMYLCASSLDSRVGYTFGSGTRLTVV.

V and J are TRBV29-1 and TRBJ1-2, with D possibly matching TRBD1 (6 bases). This CDR3 contains 15 residues. V lost 5 bases and J 0 bases, leaving 16 bases between the germline ends. Germline CDR1 reads SQVTM; CDR2 reads ANQGSEA. This CDR3 is CSVRGGQLTNYGYTF. CDR3 in DNA: TGCAGCGTTCGGGGAGGACAGCTTACTAACTATGGCTACACCTTC. The variable domain in full, with the rest retrieved from reference TRBV29-1 and TRBJ1-2, is SAVISQKPSRDICQRGTSLTIQCQVDSQVTMMFWYRQQPGQSLTLIATANQGSEATYESGFVIDKFPISRPNLTFSTLTVSNMSPEDSSIYLCSVRGGQLTNYGYTFGSGTRLTVV.

The V and J genes are TRBV25-1 and TRBJ2-1; D is possibly TRBD1 (5 bases). In germline, CDR1 is MGHDK, CDR2 SYGVNS. The CDR3 runs to 15 residues. Trimming shortened V by 2 bases and J by 5 bases, and 13 bases separated the two germline ends. CDR3 sequence reads: CASSEDRVKNNEQFF. In DNA form, the CDR3 reads TGTGCCAGCAGTGAAGACAGAGTCAAAAACAATGAGCAGTTCTTC.

This rearrangement joins TRBV7-3 to TRBJ1-1; D perhaps matches TRBD1 (5 bases). This CDR3 contains 13 residues. Trimming stripped 1 base from V and 7 bases from J, with 10 bases between. Germline lookup yields CDR1 SGHTA and CDR2 FQGTGA. The CDR3 sequence: CASSLIGRGEAFF. The CDR3 bases are TGTGCCAGCAGCTTAATAGGGAGGGGTGAAGCTTTCTTT. Drawing the rest from reference TRBV7-3 and TRBJ1-1, the complete variable domain is GAGVSQTPSNKVTEKGKYVELRCDPISGHTALYWYRQSLGQGPEFLIYFQGTGAADDSGLPNDRFFAVRPEGSVSTLKIQRTERGDSAVYLCASSLIGRGEAFFGQGTRLTVV.

This clonotype was counted only a few times. This chain joins TRBV6-1 and TRBJ2-1; the match to TRBD2 covers 9 bases. Germline V gives CDR1 MNHNS, CDR2 SASEGT. The CDR3 runs 19 residues. V shed 1 base and J 0 bases; nucleotides not matched to a gene: 10. As DNA, the CDR3 is TGTGCCAGCAGTGAAGTTACTAGCGGGTGGGGAGACTCCTACAATGAGCAGTTCTTC. Its translation: CASSEVTSGWGDSYNEQFF.

The chain employs TRBV12-5 and TRBJ2-1; 7 bases match TRBD2. The germline CDR1 and CDR2 sequences are LGHNT and FRNRAP. J lost 0 bases, V lost 7 bases, and 6 bases had no gene match. CDR3 length equals 15 residues. The chain's CDR3 is CASVLGGISYNEQFF. CDR3 in DNA: TGTGCTAGTGTCTTGGGAGGGATCTCCTACAATGAGCAGTTCTTC. Full variable domain (outside the CDR3, taken from reference TRBV12-5 and TRBJ2-1): DARVTQTPRHKVTEMGQEVTMRCQPILGHNTVFWYRQTMMQGLELLAYFRNRAPLDDSGMPKDRFSAEMPDATLATLKIQPSEPRDSAVYFCASVLGGISYNEQFFGPGTRLTVL.

V is TRBV6-5 and J is TRBJ1-2; D is unclear. This CDR3 is built from 14 residues. Germline V gene lookup returns CDR1 MNHEY and CDR2 SVGAGI. With 4 bases removed from V and 3 bases from J, the gap between germline ends came to 12 bases. The chain's CDR3 is CASSSRAGYYGYTF. Written as DNA, the CDR3 is TGTGCCAGCAGTTCCCGCGCAGGCTACTATGGCTACACCTTC.

This clonotype was seen only a few times. The CDR3, as DNA: TGTGCCAGCAGCTCTTTAAGGCACCACTACGAGCAGTACTTC. Translation gives CASSSLRHHYEQYF. V usage is TRBV5-6 and J usage is TRBJ2-4; D is uncertain. The DNA end favors TRBJ2-7, so the J call may be wrong. Per the germline V gene, CDR1 is SGHDT and CDR2 is YYEEEE. The length of the CDR3 is 14 residues.

V is TRBV24-1 and J is TRBJ1-2; tentative D call: TRBD1 (5 bases). CDR1 KGHDR and CDR2 SFDVKD come from the germline V gene. This CDR3 has 14 amino acids. V was clipped by 5 bases and J by 3 bases, with 12 bases between them. The CDR3 loop reads CATSGHPRDYGYTF. For the CDR3, the DNA is TGTGCCACCAGTGGTCATCCCAGGGACTATGGCTACACCTTC.